This T cell receptor (beta chain) was documented in a study of tumor-infiltrating lymphocytes in primary liver carcinoma. Findings of the study overall: Compared with tumor region pairs, tumor-adjacent and tumor-blood pairs overlapped less.

Production of TCR beta cDNA used roughly 0.55 ug total RNA together with a constant-region primer. Libraries of TCR beta came from three nested multiplex PCR rounds with slightly modified ARM-PCR. Use of TRBV1-TRBV30 forward primers with a C-beta reverse primer characterized the first two PCR rounds, which lasted around 9 cycles each. TCRdb used MiXCR to reprocess the multiplex PCR reads, holding one entry per CDR3 protein. This sample has about 200,000 distinct CDR3 sequences, with 65% found just once. RNA was extracted from whole blood without cell sorting, alongside germline DNA. Treatment-naive at the time, the patients had chronic HBV infection. Trimming at V came to 0 bases and at J to 5 bases, leaving 3 bases not matched to a gene. Germline CDR1 MNHNS, CDR2 SASEGT. The CDR3 is 14 amino acids. There are a few counts of this clonotype. The antigen remains undetermined.

V usage is TRBV6-1 and J usage is TRBJ1-2, with 7 bases that match TRBD1. The receptor was derived from a woman aged 55 to 70 with primary liver carcinoma and hepatitis B virus infection. The sample comprised peripheral blood. CDR3 sequence (DNA): TGTGCCAGCAGTGAAGCGGGACAGACATATGGCTACACCTTC. It translates to CASSEAGQTYGYTF.